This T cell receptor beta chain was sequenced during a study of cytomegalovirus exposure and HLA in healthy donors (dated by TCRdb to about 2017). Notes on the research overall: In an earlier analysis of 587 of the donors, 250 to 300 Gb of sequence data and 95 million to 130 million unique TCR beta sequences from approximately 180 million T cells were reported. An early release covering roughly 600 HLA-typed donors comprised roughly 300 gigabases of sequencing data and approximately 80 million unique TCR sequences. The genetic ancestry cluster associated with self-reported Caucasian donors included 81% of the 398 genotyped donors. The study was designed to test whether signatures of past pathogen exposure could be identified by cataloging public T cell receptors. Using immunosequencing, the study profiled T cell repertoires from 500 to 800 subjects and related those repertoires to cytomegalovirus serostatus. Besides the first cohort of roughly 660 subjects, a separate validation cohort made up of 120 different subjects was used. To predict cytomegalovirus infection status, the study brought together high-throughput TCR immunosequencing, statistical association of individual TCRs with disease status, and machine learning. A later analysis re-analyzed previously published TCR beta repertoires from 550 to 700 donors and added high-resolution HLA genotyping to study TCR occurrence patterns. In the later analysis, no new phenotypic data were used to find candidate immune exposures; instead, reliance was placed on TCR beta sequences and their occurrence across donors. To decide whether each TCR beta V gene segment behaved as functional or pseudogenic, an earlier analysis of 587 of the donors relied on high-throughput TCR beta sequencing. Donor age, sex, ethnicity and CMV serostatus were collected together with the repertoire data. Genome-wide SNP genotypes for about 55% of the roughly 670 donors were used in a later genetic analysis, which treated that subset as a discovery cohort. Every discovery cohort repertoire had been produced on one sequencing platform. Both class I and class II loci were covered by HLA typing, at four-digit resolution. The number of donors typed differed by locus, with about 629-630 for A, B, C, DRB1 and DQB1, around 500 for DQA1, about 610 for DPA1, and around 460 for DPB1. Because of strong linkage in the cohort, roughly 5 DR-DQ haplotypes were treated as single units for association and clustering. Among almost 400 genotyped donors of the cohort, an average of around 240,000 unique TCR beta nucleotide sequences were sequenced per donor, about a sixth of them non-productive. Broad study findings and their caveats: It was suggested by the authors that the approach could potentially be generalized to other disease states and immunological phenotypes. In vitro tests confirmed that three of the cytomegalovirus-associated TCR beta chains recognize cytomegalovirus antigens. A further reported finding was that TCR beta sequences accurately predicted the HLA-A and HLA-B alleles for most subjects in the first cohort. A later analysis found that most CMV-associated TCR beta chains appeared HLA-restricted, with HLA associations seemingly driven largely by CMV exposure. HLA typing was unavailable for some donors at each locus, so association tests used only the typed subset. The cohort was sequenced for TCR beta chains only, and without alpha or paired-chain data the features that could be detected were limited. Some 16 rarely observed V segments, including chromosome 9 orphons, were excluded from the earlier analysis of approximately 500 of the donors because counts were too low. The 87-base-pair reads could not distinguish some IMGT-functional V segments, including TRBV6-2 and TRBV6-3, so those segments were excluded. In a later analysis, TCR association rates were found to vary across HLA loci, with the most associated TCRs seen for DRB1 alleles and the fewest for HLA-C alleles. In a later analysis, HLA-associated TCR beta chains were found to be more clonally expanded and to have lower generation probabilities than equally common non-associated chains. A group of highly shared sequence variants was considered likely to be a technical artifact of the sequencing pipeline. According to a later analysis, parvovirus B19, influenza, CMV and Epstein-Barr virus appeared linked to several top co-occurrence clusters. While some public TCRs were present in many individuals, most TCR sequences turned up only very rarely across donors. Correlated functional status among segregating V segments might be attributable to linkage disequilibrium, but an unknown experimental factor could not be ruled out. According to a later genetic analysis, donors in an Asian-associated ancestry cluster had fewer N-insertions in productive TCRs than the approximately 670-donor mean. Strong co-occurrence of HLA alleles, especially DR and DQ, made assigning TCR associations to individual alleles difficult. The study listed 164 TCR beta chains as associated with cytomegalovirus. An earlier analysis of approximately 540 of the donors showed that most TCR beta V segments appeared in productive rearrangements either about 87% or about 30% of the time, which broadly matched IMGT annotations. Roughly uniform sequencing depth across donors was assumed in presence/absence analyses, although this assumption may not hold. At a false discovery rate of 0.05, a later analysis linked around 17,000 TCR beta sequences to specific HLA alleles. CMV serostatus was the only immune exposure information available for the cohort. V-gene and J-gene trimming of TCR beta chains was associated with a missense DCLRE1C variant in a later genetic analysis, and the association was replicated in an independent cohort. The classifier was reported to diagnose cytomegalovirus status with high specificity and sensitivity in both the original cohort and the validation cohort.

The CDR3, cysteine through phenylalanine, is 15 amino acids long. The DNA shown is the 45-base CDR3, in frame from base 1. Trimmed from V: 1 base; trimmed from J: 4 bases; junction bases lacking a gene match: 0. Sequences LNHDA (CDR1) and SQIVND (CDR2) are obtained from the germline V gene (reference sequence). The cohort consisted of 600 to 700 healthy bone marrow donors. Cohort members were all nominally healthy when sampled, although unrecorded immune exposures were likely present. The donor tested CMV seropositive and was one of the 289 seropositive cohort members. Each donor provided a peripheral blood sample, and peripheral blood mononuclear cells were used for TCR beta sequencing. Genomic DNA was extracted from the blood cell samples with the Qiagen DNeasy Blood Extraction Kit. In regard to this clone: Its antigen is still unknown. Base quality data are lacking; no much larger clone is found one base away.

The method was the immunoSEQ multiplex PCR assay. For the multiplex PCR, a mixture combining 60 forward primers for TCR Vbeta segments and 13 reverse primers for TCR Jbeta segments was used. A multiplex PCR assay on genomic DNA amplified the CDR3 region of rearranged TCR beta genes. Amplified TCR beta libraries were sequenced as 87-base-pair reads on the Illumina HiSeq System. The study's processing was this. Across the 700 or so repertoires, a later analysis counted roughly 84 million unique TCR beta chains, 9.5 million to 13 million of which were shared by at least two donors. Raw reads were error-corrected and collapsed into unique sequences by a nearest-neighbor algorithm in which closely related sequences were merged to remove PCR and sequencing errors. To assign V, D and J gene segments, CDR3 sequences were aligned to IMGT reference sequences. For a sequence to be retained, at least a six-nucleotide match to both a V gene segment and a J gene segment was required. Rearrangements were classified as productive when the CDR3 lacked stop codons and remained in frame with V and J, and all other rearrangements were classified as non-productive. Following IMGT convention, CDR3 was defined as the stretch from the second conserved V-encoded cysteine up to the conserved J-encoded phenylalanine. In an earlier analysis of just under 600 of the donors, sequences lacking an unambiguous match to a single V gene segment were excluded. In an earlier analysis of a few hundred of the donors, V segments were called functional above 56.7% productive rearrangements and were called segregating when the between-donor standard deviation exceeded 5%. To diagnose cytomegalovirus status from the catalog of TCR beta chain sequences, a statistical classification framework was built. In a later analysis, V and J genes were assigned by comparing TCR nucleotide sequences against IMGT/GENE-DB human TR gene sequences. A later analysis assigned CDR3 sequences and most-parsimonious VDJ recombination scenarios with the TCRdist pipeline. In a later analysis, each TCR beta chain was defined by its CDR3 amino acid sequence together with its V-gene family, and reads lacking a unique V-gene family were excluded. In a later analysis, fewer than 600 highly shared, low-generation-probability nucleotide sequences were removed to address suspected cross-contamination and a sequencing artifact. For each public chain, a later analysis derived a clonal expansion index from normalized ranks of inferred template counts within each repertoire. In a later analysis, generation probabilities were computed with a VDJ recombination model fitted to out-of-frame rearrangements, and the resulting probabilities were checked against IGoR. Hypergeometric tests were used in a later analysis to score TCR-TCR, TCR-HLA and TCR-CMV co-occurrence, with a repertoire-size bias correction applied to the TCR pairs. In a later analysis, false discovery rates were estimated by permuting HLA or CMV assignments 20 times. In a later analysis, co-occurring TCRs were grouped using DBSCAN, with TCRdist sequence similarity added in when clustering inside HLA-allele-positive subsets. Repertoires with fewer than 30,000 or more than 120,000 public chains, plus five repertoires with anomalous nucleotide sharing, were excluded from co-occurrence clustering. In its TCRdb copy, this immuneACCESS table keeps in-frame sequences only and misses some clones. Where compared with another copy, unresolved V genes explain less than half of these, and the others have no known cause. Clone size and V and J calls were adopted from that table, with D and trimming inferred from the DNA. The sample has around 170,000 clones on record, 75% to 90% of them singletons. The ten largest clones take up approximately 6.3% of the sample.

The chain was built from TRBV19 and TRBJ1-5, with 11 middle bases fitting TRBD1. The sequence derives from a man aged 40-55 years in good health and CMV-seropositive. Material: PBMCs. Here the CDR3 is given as CASSIGDRGNQPQHF. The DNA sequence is TGTGCCAGTAGTATAGGGGACAGGGGGAATCAGCCCCAGCATTTT.